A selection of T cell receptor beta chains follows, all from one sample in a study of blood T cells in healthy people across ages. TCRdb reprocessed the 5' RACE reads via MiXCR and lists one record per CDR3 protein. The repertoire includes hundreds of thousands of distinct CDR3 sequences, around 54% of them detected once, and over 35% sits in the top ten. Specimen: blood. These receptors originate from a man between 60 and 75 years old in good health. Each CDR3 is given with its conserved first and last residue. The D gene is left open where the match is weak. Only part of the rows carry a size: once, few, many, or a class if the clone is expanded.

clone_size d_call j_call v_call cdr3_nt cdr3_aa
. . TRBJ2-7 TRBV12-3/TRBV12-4 TGTGCCAGCAGTTTAACCACCTACGAGCAGTACTTC CASSLTTYEQYF
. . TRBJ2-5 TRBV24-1 TGTGCCACCAGTGATAAGGTGTACCAAGAGACCCAGTACTTC CATSDKVYQETQYF
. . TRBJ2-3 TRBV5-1 TGCGCCAGCAGCTTGAACGGACACTACATCACAGATACGCAGTATTTT CASSLNGHYITDTQYF
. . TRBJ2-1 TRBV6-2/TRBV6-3 TGTGCCAGCATTGCGCTCGGTAATGGCAGGCACTCCTACAATGAGCAGTTCTTC CASIALGNGRHSYNEQFF
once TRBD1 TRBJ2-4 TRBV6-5 TGTGCCAGCAGCCTTGACAGGGGAAACATTCAGTACTTC CASSLDRGNIQYF
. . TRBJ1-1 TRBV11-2 TGTGCCAGCAGCTGGTCCCGGGGATTCAGCACTGAAGCTTTCTTT CASSWSRGFSTEAFF
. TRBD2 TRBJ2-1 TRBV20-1 TGCAGTGCCCGGCGGGGGGACGCCCACAATGAGCAGTTCTTC CSARRGDAHNEQFF
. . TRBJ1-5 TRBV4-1 TGCGCCAGCAGCCTCAGGAATAGCAATCAGCCCCAGCATTTT CASSLRNSNQPQHF
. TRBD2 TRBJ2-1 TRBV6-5 TGTGCCAGCAAACGGGGACTAGCTGTCAATGAGCAGTTCTTC CASKRGLAVNEQFF
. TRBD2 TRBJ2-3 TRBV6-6 TGTGCCAGCAGTCCCACGAGGACCGGGGGGGCTACGCAGTATTTT CASSPTRTGGATQYF
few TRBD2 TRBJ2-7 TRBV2 TGTGCCAGCAGCGCCGGGACTAGCGGCTCCTACGAGCAGTACTTC CASSAGTSGSYEQYF
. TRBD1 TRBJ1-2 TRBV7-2 TGTGCCAGCCGAGGGACAGGTCTTGCGGGGGCCTATGGCTACACCTTC CASRGTGLAGAYGYTF
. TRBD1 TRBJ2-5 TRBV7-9 TGTGCCAGCAGCTTACGAATACAGGGGATCCGACAGACCCAGTACTTC CASSLRIQGIRQTQYF
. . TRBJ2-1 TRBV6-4 TGTGCCAGCAGTGAAGGGAGCGGCTCCTACAATGAGCAGTTCTTC CASSEGSGSYNEQFF
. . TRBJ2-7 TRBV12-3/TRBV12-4 TGTGCCAGCAGTACAGGGTTAGCGTACGAGCAGTACTTC CASSTGLAYEQYF
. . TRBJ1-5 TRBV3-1 TGTGCCAGCAGCCAAGGGGCAGGGTGGTCACGGCCCCAGCATTTT CASSQGAGWSRPQHF
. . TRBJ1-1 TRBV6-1 TGTGCCAGCAGTGAAAGTACTGAAGCTTTCTTT CASSESTEAFF
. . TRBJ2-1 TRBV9 TGTGCCAGCAGCGTAGCCGGCAATGAGCAGTTCTTC CASSVAGNEQFF
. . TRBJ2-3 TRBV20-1 TGCAGTGCTAGAGATCCGGCGGGCACAGATACGCAGTATTTT CSARDPAGTDTQYF
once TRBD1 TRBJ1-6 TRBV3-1 TGTGCCAGCAGCCGACGGGACAGGAGGCAATCACCCCTCCACTTT CASSRRDRRQSPLHF
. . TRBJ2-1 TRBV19 TGTGCCAGTACCCCGGGGAGGGGGTCGGCCTACAATGAGCAGTTCTTC CASTPGRGSAYNEQFF
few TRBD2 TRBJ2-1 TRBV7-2 TGTGCCAGCAGCGCAAGGGCGGGGGGGCGGAATGAGCAGTTCTTC CASSARAGGRNEQFF
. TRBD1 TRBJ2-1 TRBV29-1 TGCAGCGTTGAAGAAGGAGGGACAGGGTGGAATGAGCAGTTCTTC CSVEEGGTGWNEQFF
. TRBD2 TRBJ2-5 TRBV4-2 TGTGCCAGCAGCCAAGATTACGGGGGGGCCGAAGAGCAGTACTTC CASSQDYGGAEEQYF
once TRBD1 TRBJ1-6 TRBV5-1 TGCGCCAGCAGCTTGGTACAGGGGGAAGATTCACCCCTCCACTTT CASSLVQGEDSPLHF
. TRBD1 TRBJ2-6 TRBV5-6 TGTGCCAGCAGCTTTAAGGGACAGGCCTTCTCTGGGGCCAACGTCCTGACTTTC CASSFKGQAFSGANVLTF
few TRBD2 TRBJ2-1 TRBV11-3 TGTGCCAGCAGCTTAGATGGACCGGGAGGATACAATGAGCAGTTCTTC CASSLDGPGGYNEQFF
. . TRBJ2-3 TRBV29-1 TGCAGTCTCGCAGGGTCTGATGGCACAGATACGCAGTATTTT CSLAGSDGTDTQYF
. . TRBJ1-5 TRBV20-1 TGCAGTGCTAGAGAGCGGGGTTCCAATCAGCCCCAGCATTTT CSARERGSNQPQHF
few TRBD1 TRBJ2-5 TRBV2 TGTGCCAGCAGTACGGACAGGGGCCAAGAGACCCAGTACTTC CASSTDRGQETQYF
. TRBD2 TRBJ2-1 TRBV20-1 TGCAGCCTAGCGGGGGAGACCTACAATGAGCAGTTCTTC CSLAGETYNEQFF
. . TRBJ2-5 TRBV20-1 TGCAGTGCTTCCCCTGGCGCGAAAGAGACCCAGTACTTC CSASPGAKETQYF
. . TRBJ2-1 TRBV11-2 TGTGCCAGCAGCGCAATCCCCGGATACAATGAGCAGTTCTTC CASSAIPGYNEQFF
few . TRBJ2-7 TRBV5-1 TGCGCCAGCAGCACTTCGGGGCCCTACGAGCAGTACTTC CASSTSGPYEQYF
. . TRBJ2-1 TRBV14 TGTGCCAGCAGCCAAGAGGGGGGCGAGTTCTTC CASSQEGGEFF